A single sample is the source of the 17 T cell receptor beta chains below, sequenced in a study of immune evolution from preneoplasia to lung adenocarcinoma. Only in-frame clones appear in the TCRdb table, and some are missing; sequencing was by immunoSEQ multiplex PCR. Seen here are about 10,000 clones, about four fifths observed once, and the top ten hold around 5%. Material for sequencing was FFPE minimally invasive lung adenocarcinoma tissue. These TCRs come from a person aged 65 to 79 with lung adenocarcinoma.

Sample share makes this clone large (0.1 to 1%). The J gene is TRBJ2-7, the V gene TRBV27, with D perhaps TRBD1 (6 bases). Germline CDR1 is MNHEY and CDR2 is SMNVEV (reference sequence). This CDR3 has 14 residues. V lost 5 bases to trimming and J lost 0 bases, with 11 bases between them. CDR3 residues: CASSGQLSSYEQYF. The DNA of the CDR3 is TGTGCCAGCAGTGGACAGTTAAGCTCCTACGAGCAGTACTTC.

The rearrangement links TRBV29-1 to TRBJ1-4, with 7 bases aligning to TRBD1. Germline V gene data show CDR1 as SQVTM and CDR2 as ANQGSEA. J lost 4 bases, V lost 6 bases, and 14 bases had no gene match. The CDR3 has 16 residues. The CDR3 bases are TGCAGCGTACTGACCCGGAGTACAGGGGTTAATGAAAAACTGTTTTTT. The encoded protein is CSVLTRSTGVNEKLFF. Full variable domain (missing parts from reference TRBV29-1 and TRBJ1-4): SAVISQKPSRDICQRGTSLTIQCQVDSQVTMMFWYRQQPGQSLTLIATANQGSEATYESGFVIDKFPISRPNLTFSTLTVSNMSPEDSSIYLCSVLTRSTGVNEKLFFGSGTQLSVL.

The chain is built from TRBV28 and TRBJ2-7, with unresolved D. Germline V CDR1 and CDR2: MDHEN, SYDVKM. CDR3 length: 9 amino acids. The CDR3 loop is CTKYYEQYF. Written as DNA, the CDR3 is TGTACTAAATACTACGAGCAGTACTTC.

V is TRBV6-6 and J is TRBJ1-1, with D maybe TRBD1 (5 bases). V shed 2 bases and J shed 0 bases, with 10 bases lying between them. This CDR3 contains 15 residues. Per the germline V gene, CDR1 is MNHNY and CDR2 is SVGAGI (reference sequence). CDR3 in amino acids: CASSYGGGMNTEAFF. CDR3 coding DNA: TGTGCCAGCAGTTACGGTGGGGGGATGAACACTGAAGCTTTCTTT.

The rearrangement links TRBV7-9 to TRBJ1-3, with D perhaps matching TRBD1 (6 bases). The CDR3 has 16 amino acids. Trimming shortened V by 5 bases and J by 0 bases, and 14 bases separated the two germline ends. Germline CDR1 reads SEHNR; CDR2 reads FQNEAQ (reference sequence). The CDR3 region is CASSPFRGVSGNTIYF. CDR3 coding DNA: TGTGCCAGCAGCCCCTTCAGGGGAGTCTCTGGAAACACCATATATTTT.

The chain is built from TRBV7-2 and TRBJ1-1; 7 nucleotides line up with TRBD1. Germline V lookup: CDR1 SGHTA, CDR2 FQGNSA. The CDR3 extends over 14 amino acids. V trimming: 3 bases; J trimming: 11 bases; junction bases outside the gene matches: 12. CDR3 in DNA: TGTGCCAGCAGCTTCCGAGGACAGGCCGTTTGGGCTTTCTTT. It is translated as CASSFRGQAVWAFF.

This rearrangement joins TRBV11-2 to TRBJ1-3; D is unresolved. From germline, CDR1 is SGHAT and CDR2 FQNNGV. The CDR3 consists of 14 residues. V lost 0 bases, J lost 0 bases, and 3 bases lay in between. The CDR3 here is CASSLDTSGNTIYF. The DNA of the CDR3 is TGTGCCAGCAGCTTAGACACCTCTGGAAACACCATATATTTT.

The CDR3 loop reads CAWSVAGGIDTQYF. The CDR3 DNA reads TGTGCCTGGAGTGTAGCTGGGGGCATAGATACGCAGTATTTT. The chain recombines TRBV30 with TRBJ2-3; a possible D gene is TRBD1 (6 bases). V lost 0 bases and J 5 bases, leaving 12 bases between the germline ends. Germline V lookup: CDR1 GTSNPN, CDR2 SVGIG (reference sequence). The CDR3 consists of 14 residues.

CDR3 DNA: TGTGCCAGCAGACAGTATAGCAATCAGCCCCAGCATTTT. Amino acids: CASRQYSNQPQHF. This rearrangement joins TRBV2 to TRBJ1-5; no clear D. This CDR3 comprises 13 residues. Trimming shortened V by 6 bases and J by 0 bases, and 6 bases separated the two germline ends. Looked up from germline, CDR1 is SNHLY and CDR2 is FYNNEI.

V usage is TRBV6-5 and J usage is TRBJ2-1, with 10 bases aligning to TRBD2. This CDR3 spans 16 amino acids. Germline V gene data show CDR1 as MNHEY and CDR2 as SVGAGI. J lost 8 bases, V lost 2 bases, and 9 bases had no gene match. CDR3 in amino acids: CASSYIPSGRVYEQFF. The DNA of the CDR3 is TGTGCCAGCAGTTACATACCTAGCGGGAGAGTCTATGAGCAGTTCTTC.

The sample holds one count of this clone. The genes are TRBV19 and TRBJ1-2, with D possibly being TRBD1 (6 bases). Trimming removed 6 bases from V and 6 bases from J, with 17 bases in between. This CDR3 is 14 amino acids long. The germline gives CDR1 LNHDA, CDR2 SQIVND (reference sequence). The CDR3 loop reads CASRLGGVNDGYTF. The CDR3 bases are TGTGCCAGTAGGCTAGGGGGTGTAAACGATGGCTACACCTTC.

J is TRBJ2-5 and V is TRBV5-4, with a possible D match to TRBD2 (6 bases). Between the trimmed V and J ends, which lost 3 bases and 5 bases, there was a span of 14 bases. The CDR3 consists of 14 residues. Germline values: CDR1 SGHNT, CDR2 YYREEE (reference sequence). The CDR3 protein is CASSSGGTGETQYF. DNA of the CDR3: TGTGCCAGCAGCTCTGGGGGGACTGGGGAGACCCAGTACTTC.

CDR3 DNA sequence: TGTGCCAGCAGCTCGAACCCTAACTATGGCTACACCTTC. Translation gives CASSSNPNYGYTF. The chain carries TRBV7-2 and TRBJ1-2, with D uncertain. The CDR3 has 13 residues. Germline V gene sequence: CDR1 SGHTA, CDR2 FQGNSA. Trimming cost V 4 bases and J 0 bases, with 6 bases left between them.

This clone showed up just a few times. The chain combines TRBV14 with TRBJ2-1, with TRBD2 identical over 8 bases. This CDR3 has 15 residues. Germline lookup yields CDR1 SGHDN and CDR2 FVKESK. Losses at the gene ends were 2 bases for V and 3 bases for J; bases not matched to a gene: 3. This CDR3 is CASSQLAGSYNEQFF. CDR3 DNA: TGTGCCAGCAGCCAACTAGCGGGCAGCTACAATGAGCAGTTCTTC. The full variable domain, completed using reference TRBV14 and TRBJ2-1, is EAGVTQFPSHSVIEKGQTVTLRCDPISGHDNLYWYRRVMGKEIKFLLHFVKESKQDESGMPNNRFLAERTGGTYSTLKVQPAELEDSGVYFCASSQLAGSYNEQFFGPGTRLTVL.

The sample holds one count of this clone. V gene TRBV29-1 combines with J gene TRBJ1-1; tentatively, D is TRBD1 (5 bases). With 5 bases removed from V and 2 bases from J, the gap between germline ends came to 15 bases. The CDR3 runs 14 residues. CDR1 and CDR2 (germline): SQVTM, ANQGSEA. CDR3 protein: CSVIRDVVNTEAFF. For the CDR3, the DNA is TGCAGCGTTATCAGGGATGTGGTAAACACTGAAGCTTTCTTT.

The rearrangement joins TRBV11-2 to TRBJ2-1; 12 bases are a match to TRBD2. Germline CDR1 SGHAT, CDR2 FQNNGV. Trimming at V came to 5 bases and at J to 2 bases, leaving 10 bases not matched to a gene. There are 18 residues in the CDR3. For the CDR3, the DNA is TGTGCCAGCAGCCTAGCCCTAGCGGGAGGGCTTGCCTACAATGAGCAGTTCTTC. This sequence encodes CASSLALAGGLAYNEQFF.

This CDR3 is CASSQTAGSRTDTQYF. The DNA of the CDR3 is TGTGCCAGCAGCCAAACGGCGGGGAGTCGCACAGATACGCAGTATTTT. V is TRBV4-2 and J is TRBJ2-3, with a possible D match to TRBD2 (6 bases). Germline V gene sequence: CDR1 LGHNA, CDR2 YNFKEQ. The CDR3 runs 16 residues. Trimming cost V 2 bases and J 1 base, with 13 bases left between them.